The rows below give T cell receptor beta chains drawn from one sample of a study of T cells after yellow fever vaccination. Each CDR3 protein is one row after TCRdb ran MiXCR on the 5' RACE reads. The repertoire holds under 550,000 distinct CDR3 sequences, roughly a fifth seen once, with about a sixth in the top ten. The input for sequencing was PBMCs, taken less than 25 days after the first yellow fever vaccination. These receptors were taken from a man in his late teens or twenties who received the YFV17D yellow fever vaccine. The CDR3 runs from the conserved cysteine through the conserved F or W. D genes are given only for firm matches. Expanded clones are given a class, and other clones once, few, many or no size at all.

TRBV9,-,TRBJ2-1,many,CASSSGGNEQFF,TGTGCCAGCAGCTCAGGTGGCAATGAGCAGTTCTTC
TRBV24-1,-,TRBJ1-2,few,CATSEGDWMGYTF,TGTGCCACCAGTGAAGGCGATTGGATGGGCTACACCTTC
TRBV14,-,TRBJ2-1,few,CASSQDGQKNEQFF,TGTGCCAGCAGCCAAGACGGGCAGAAAAATGAGCAGTTCTTC
TRBV27,-,TRBJ2-3,-,CASSLRGLVGDTQYF,TGTGCCAGCAGTTTGCGAGGTTTAGTAGGGGATACGCAGTATTTT
TRBV6-2/TRBV6-3,-,TRBJ1-2,-,CASRPGKAGYGYTF,TGTGCCAGCAGACCGGGAAAGGCGGGGTATGGCTACACCTTC
TRBV20-1,TRBD1,TRBJ2-7,few,CSARDSDRAYEQYF,TGCAGTGCTAGAGATTCTGACAGGGCCTACGAGCAGTACTTC
TRBV11-3,-,TRBJ2-1,-,CASSFGGGVTNEQFF,TGTGCCAGCAGCTTTGGGGGCGGGGTGACAAATGAGCAGTTCTTC
TRBV5-1,-,TRBJ1-2,many,CASSPDGQWNYGYTF,TGCGCCAGCAGCCCGGACGGACAGTGGAACTATGGCTACACCTTC
TRBV5-5,TRBD2,TRBJ2-2,-,CASSFSGGGITGELFF,TGTGCCAGCAGCTTTAGCGGGGGGGGGATCACCGGGGAGCTGTTTTTT
TRBV6-1,-,TRBJ1-1,-,CASISSGGNTEAFF,TGTGCCAGCATCTCGTCGGGCGGGAACACTGAAGCTTTCTTT
TRBV6-1,TRBD1,TRBJ2-1,-,CASSRDRDVNEQFF,TGTGCCAGCAGCCGGGACAGGGATGTCAATGAGCAGTTCTTC
TRBV6-2/TRBV6-3,-,TRBJ2-7,-,CASSPQETYEQYF,TGTGCCAGCAGTCCGCAGGAAACCTACGAGCAGTACTTC
TRBV20-1,TRBD2,TRBJ2-1,-,CSAYVAGSSYNEQFF,TGCAGTGCATACGTAGCGGGGAGCTCCTACAATGAGCAGTTCTTC
TRBV7-4,TRBD2,TRBJ2-7,-,CASSLLPSGAYEQYF,TGTGCCAGCAGCTTATTACCTAGCGGCGCCTACGAGCAGTACTTC
TRBV7-2,-,TRBJ1-6,few,CASSSRAAYNSPLHF,TGTGCCAGCAGCTCCCGGGCCGCCTATAATTCACCCCTCCACTTT
TRBV12-3/TRBV12-4,-,TRBJ1-4,many,CASSFRMRQKLFF,TGTGCCAGCAGTTTCCGAATGAGGCAAAAACTGTTTTTT
TRBV12-3/TRBV12-4,-,TRBJ1-1,many,CASSFDRGNTEAFF,TGTGCCAGCAGTTTTGATAGGGGAAACACTGAAGCTTTCTTT
TRBV10-3,TRBD2,TRBJ2-2,-,CAISGSSGTPTGELFF,TGTGCCATCAGTGGTAGTAGCGGGACTCCTACCGGGGAGCTGTTTTTT
TRBV7-2,-,TRBJ1-2,-,CASSLVGSGYTF,TGTGCCAGCAGCTTAGTGGGTTCCGGCTACACCTTC
TRBV7-2,TRBD1,TRBJ2-7,-,CASSLVRDSFFYEQYF,TGTGCCAGCAGCTTGGTCCGGGACAGCTTCTTTTACGAGCAGTACTTC
TRBV4-1,TRBD1,TRBJ2-1,-,CASSPRQGANEQFF,TGCGCCAGCAGCCCTAGACAGGGGGCCAATGAGCAGTTCTTC
TRBV7-9,-,TRBJ2-7,-,CASSAQGPIGEQYF,TGTGCCAGCAGCGCACAGGGCCCCATCGGCGAGCAGTACTTC
TRBV10-3,-,TRBJ1-5,few,CATKPDRNQPQHF,TGTGCCACAAAACCCGACAGGAATCAGCCCCAGCATTTT
TRBV6-2/TRBV6-3,-,TRBJ1-1,few,CASSRDGWTEAFF,TGTGCCAGCAGTCGCGATGGCTGGACTGAAGCTTTCTTT
TRBV7-9,-,TRBJ2-1,few,CASSGTFKGLYNEQFF,TGTGCCAGCTCCGGCACGTTCAAGGGTTTATACAATGAGCAGTTCTTC
TRBV5-8,TRBD1,TRBJ2-3,-,CASSPGTASLTDTQYF,TGTGCCAGCAGCCCCGGGACAGCCAGTTTGACAGATACGCAGTATTTT
TRBV4-2,-,TRBJ2-3,many,CASSQGDRPSTDTQYF,TGTGCCAGCAGCCAAGGTGACAGGCCCAGCACAGATACGCAGTATTTT
TRBV7-9,-,TRBJ2-1,many,CASSPGLRYNEQFF,TGTGCCAGCAGCCCGGGACTCCGCTACAATGAGCAGTTCTTC
TRBV4-3,-,TRBJ1-3,few,CASSQGGGYGNTIYF,TGCGCCAGCAGCCAAGGAGGGGGGTACGGAAACACCATATATTTT
TRBV6-5,TRBD1,TRBJ1-2,few,CASSYDREKIYGYTF,TGTGCCAGCAGTTACGACAGGGAAAAAATCTATGGCTACACCTTC
TRBV20-1,-,TRBJ2-1,-,CSARLSEGKEYGNEQFF,TGCAGTGCTAGGCTCTCGGAGGGGAAGGAATACGGCAATGAGCAGTTCTTC
TRBV6-5,TRBD2,TRBJ2-5,-,CASSSWWRGVQETQYF,TGTGCCAGCAGTTCCTGGTGGCGGGGGGTCCAAGAGACCCAGTACTTC
TRBV2,-,TRBJ2-4,-,CASSLNRDGNIQYF,TGTGCCAGCAGCCTAAACAGGGATGGAAACATTCAGTACTTC
TRBV7-9,-,TRBJ1-1,few,CASSLSFTPDTEAFF,TGTGCCAGCAGCTTATCGTTTACCCCGGACACTGAAGCTTTCTTT
TRBV7-2,TRBD2,TRBJ2-5,few,CASSFTLAGAGETQYF,TGTGCCAGCAGCTTCACACTAGCGGGGGCCGGGGAGACCCAGTACTTC
TRBV14,TRBD1,TRBJ1-2,-,CASSQPDRGKNYGYTF,TGTGCCAGCAGCCAACCGGACAGGGGGAAGAACTATGGCTACACCTTC
TRBV5-4,TRBD1,TRBJ2-5,-,CASSGGQVAETQYF,TGTGCCAGCAGCGGTGGACAGGTCGCGGAGACCCAGTACTTC
TRBV12-3/TRBV12-4,-,TRBJ1-1,-,CASSFYGANTEAFF,TGTGCCAGCAGTTTTTACGGGGCGAACACTGAAGCTTTCTTT
TRBV7-9,-,TRBJ1-1,-,CASSPGPLGTEAFF,TGTGCCAGCAGCCCGGGACCCCTGGGCACTGAAGCTTTCTTT
TRBV2,TRBD2,TRBJ2-5,many,CASRAGGRGGETQYF,TGTGCCAGCAGAGCGGGGGGGCGTGGAGGGGAGACCCAGTACTTC
TRBV5-1,TRBD2,TRBJ2-1,-,CASSDTSGGAGTNEQFF,TGCGCCAGCAGCGACACTAGCGGGGGGGCTGGGACAAATGAGCAGTTCTTC